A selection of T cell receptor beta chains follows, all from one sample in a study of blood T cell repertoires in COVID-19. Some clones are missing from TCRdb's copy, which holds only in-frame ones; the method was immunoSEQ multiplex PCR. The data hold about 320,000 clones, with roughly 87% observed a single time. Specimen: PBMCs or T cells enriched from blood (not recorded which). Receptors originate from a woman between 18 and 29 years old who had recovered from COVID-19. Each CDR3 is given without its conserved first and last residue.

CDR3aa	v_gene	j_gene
ASSQANWGGYGYT	TRBV4-3	TRBJ1-2
ASSLAGVETQY	TRBV5-6	TRBJ2-5
ASSLSGSQDEQF	TRBV2	TRBJ2-1
ASSAATTNSPLH	TRBV5-4	TRBJ1-6
ASSSWDREAVGYGYT	TRBV7-9	TRBJ1-2
ASSPSVRRGGEEKLF	TRBV18	TRBJ1-4
ASRQSRRGNTEAF	TRBV14	TRBJ1-1
SVYRVPGHEQF	TRBV29-1	TRBJ2-1
ASRVGGLQPQH	TRBV28	TRBJ1-5
ASSQNPSTGEEEKLF	TRBV6-6	TRBJ1-4
ASRTRGGVTGELF	TRBV28	TRBJ2-2
ASSEAYDAGEQY	TRBV6-1	TRBJ2-7
ASSPSSPYYSYNEQF	TRBV9	TRBJ2-1
ASSQDFGGGGEQF	TRBV4-3	TRBJ2-1
ASSEGTAETQY	TRBV10-3	TRBJ2-5
ASSQDPGGPTIY	TRBV4-2	TRBJ1-3
ASSRAGTLYEQY	TRBV18	TRBJ2-7
ASSGYTGTDSYEQY	TRBV19	TRBJ2-7
ASSVGPGEENEQY	TRBV9	TRBJ2-7
ASSLYGQGTYEQY	TRBV5-5	TRBJ2-7
ASSEALQDIGKLF	TRBV2	TRBJ1-4
ASSQVGGLGYNEQF	TRBV4-1	TRBJ2-1
ASSQEYNQPQH	TRBV4-1	TRBJ1-5
ASSLDGGNTEAF	TRBV5-1	TRBJ1-1
ASSSWDSGATTGELF	TRBV11-3	TRBJ2-2
AISEGRDEQF	TRBV10-3	TRBJ2-1
AITGTSGGPRETQY	TRBV3-1/TRBV3-2	TRBJ2-5
ASSLTGVGSGNTIY	TRBV27	TRBJ1-3
ASSYQFSGDGYT	TRBV6-6	TRBJ1-2
ASSSTSYSGQF	TRBV7-3	TRBJ2-1
ASSPNTGGDEKLF	TRBV3-1/TRBV3-2	TRBJ1-4
ASSPSSAFSYEQY	TRBV18	TRBJ2-7
AGQLAGNTIY	TRBV30	TRBJ1-3
ASSYRRETHEQY	TRBV6-2/TRBV6-3	TRBJ2-7
ASHTPGGELF	TRBV28	TRBJ2-2
ASKLAGVSEQY	TRBV25-1	TRBJ2-7
ASSFDRADEQY	TRBV7-9	TRBJ2-7
AWSPDRLANYGYT	TRBV30	TRBJ1-2
ASSFLTAGGGGLQETQY	TRBV5-1	TRBJ2-5
ASSLVWTGSYNEQF	TRBV7-2	TRBJ2-1
ASSQGQGAWPYGYT	TRBV4-1	TRBJ1-2
ASSQTRYEQY	TRBV6-5	TRBJ2-7
ASSLEAAGGNEQF	TRBV5-1	TRBJ2-1
ASSEPDRGYGYT	TRBV6-1	TRBJ1-2
ASSLSQQGAYNEQF	TRBV5-1	TRBJ2-1
ARGQGLETQY	TRBV6-4	TRBJ2-5
ASLSGQLNTEAF	TRBV6-5	TRBJ1-1
ASALRGQAYEQY	TRBV6-5	TRBJ2-7
ASSQVGGNDYGYT	TRBV4-3	TRBJ1-2
ASSFNRDTYSYEQY	TRBV7-2	TRBJ2-7
ASFSTGDLTEEGTEAF	TRBV28	TRBJ1-1
ASRTGLKLCTEAF	TRBV21-1	TRBJ1-1